This T cell receptor (beta chain) was identified during a study of technical replicates of blood from several donors. V was pared by 5 bases and J by 0 bases, with 3 bases of the junction left unmatched. CDR3 size: 15 residues. The germline V gene encodes CDR1 SGHRS and CDR2 YFSETQ. Here immunoSEQ multiplex PCR was the method, and the copy in TCRdb shows in-frame clones only, minus some. The table has around 76,000 clones, roughly 98% seen once; the top ten hold less than 0.25%. Sequenced sample: T cells isolated from PBMCs. The TCR sequence derives from a human donor in good health. The genes are TRBV5-1 and TRBJ2-3, with 10 bases matching TRBD2. CDR3 protein: CASRALAGSTDTQYF. Here the CDR3 DNA reads TGCGCCAGCAGGGCACTAGCGGGGAGCACAGATACGCAGTATTTT.